This T cell receptor (beta chain) was sequenced in a study of shared clonotypes between healthy human individuals. Study-level background: Every donor yielded three CD4 naive, three CD4 memory, two CD8 naive and one CD8 memory plate.

Here immunoSEQ multiplex PCR was the method, and the copy in TCRdb shows in-frame clones only, minus some. This sample has approximately 2.5 million clones; around nine tenths occur once, and the top ten carry under 0.15%. Germline V gene data show CDR1 as SGHRS and CDR2 as YFSETQ. This CDR3 spans 15 amino acids. Trimming shortened V by 0 bases and J by 6 bases, and 12 bases separated the two germline ends. The sequencing sample was made of naive CD4+ T cells sorted from blood. The subset: CD45RA+ positively selected. The chain combines TRBV5-1 with TRBJ2-2; tentatively, D is TRBD2 (5 bases). This TCR was recovered from a young man in good health. CDR3 in amino acids: CASSLAGKLPGELFF. DNA for the CDR3: TGCGCCAGCAGCTTGGCGGGGAAATTGCCCGGGGAGCTGTTTTTT.